The source of this T cell receptor beta chain is a study of blood T cell repertoires in COVID-19. In the study overall: The analysed material was cDNA or gDNA that came from T cells, B-cell-depleted T cells, or PBMCs.

This clone appeared a single time. Generated by immunoSEQ multiplex PCR, the TCRdb table keeps only in-frame clones and is missing some. In the table there are roughly 51,000 clones, about nine tenths of which are singletons. The sequenced sample consisted of peripheral blood. The receptor comes from a man in his 70s with acute or convalescent COVID-19.

The CDR3: CASSPGPVYTF. The DNA of the CDR3 is TGTGCCAGCTCACCAGGGCCAGTATACACCTTC. This chain links TRBV18 with TRBJ1-2, with unresolved D. Trimming pared 2 bases from V and 11 bases from J, leaving 9 bases between. This CDR3 has 11 residues. Germline CDR1 KGHSH, CDR2 LQKENI.